This TCR beta chain stems from a study of identical twins. TCRdb re-derived calls from the 5' RACE reads in MiXCR, one entry per CDR3 protein. Here the sample spans approximately 190,000 distinct CDR3 sequences, more than 15% being singletons. This clonotype has just a few counts. Losses at the gene ends were 1 base for V and 5 bases for J; bases not matched to a gene: 20. The CDR3 is made up of 19 amino acids. Germline CDR1 is DFQATT and CDR2 is SNEGSKA (reference sequence). These sequences were also reported in another study, on T cells expressing NK-cell markers.

The clonotype originates from a woman aged 18-30 years in good health. The chain employs TRBV20-1 and TRBJ2-5, with 9 bases lining up with TRBD2. Sequences were obtained from CD8+ T cells sorted from blood. This chain's CDR3 is CSARAIGTGRGGFSETQYF. DNA of the CDR3: TGCAGTGCTAGAGCGATCGGGACTGGGCGGGGGGGGTTTAGCGAGACCCAGTACTTC.